The clone carrying this T cell receptor beta chain has more than one count but fewer than ten. No antigen is known for it. The data stem from a study of T-cell memory formation after mild COVID-19. In the study overall: Largely donor-specific TCR clusters were found.

Overall study findings and caveats: CD4+ bias marked clones expanding day 15 to 37, unlike balanced contracting clones. Those CD4+ clones that contracted were mainly in CM and EM (CD8+ ones in EMRA).

Trimming removed 0 bases from V and 4 bases from J; junction bases left unmatched: 7. CDR3 length: 17 residues. Germline V gene sequence: CDR1 SGHTA, CDR2 FQGNSA. Constant-segment primers and 5'RACE yielded cDNA libraries for TCR alpha and TCR beta, each carrying sample barcodes and UMIs. TCRdb called the 5' RACE reads again in MiXCR, with one record for every CDR3 protein. The table includes more than 300,000 distinct CDR3 sequences, around 13% detected once. Sequencing used PBMCs or a T cell subset sorted from them (not recorded which). This sequence originates from a man aged 18-30 years who had mild COVID-19 (a few samples of this study predate the infection). Cell type and time point are not known. The chain has TRBV7-2 and TRBJ2-3, with 10 bases identical to TRBD2. For the CDR3, the DNA is TGTGCCAGCAGCTTAGCGCCCCCAGCGGGGGGGGCAGATACGCAGTATTTT. Amino acids: CASSLAPPAGGADTQYF. Full variable domain (missing parts from reference TRBV7-2 and TRBJ2-3): GAGVSQSPSNKVTEKGKDVELRCDPISGHTALYWYRQSLGQGLEFLIYFQGNSAPDKSGLPSDRFSAERTGGSVSTLTIQRTQQEDSAVYLCASSLAPPAGGADTQYFGPGTRLTVL.